Reported below is one T cell receptor beta chain. Study processing details: The assay estimated nucleated cells by amplifying reference gene primers. Some clones are missing from TCRdb's copy, which holds only in-frame ones; the method was immunoSEQ multiplex PCR. V, J and clone size were drawn from that table, and D and trimming were deduced from the DNA. The repertoire holds roughly 150,000 clones, with around 89% as singletons. This sample was included in a study of blood T cell repertoires in COVID-19. Across the whole study: Samples of COVID-19 (acute and convalescent) were obtained from the United States, Italy and Spain. T cells, B-cell-depleted T cells, or PBMCs provided the cDNA or gDNA that served as material.

The sequence came from a human donor in a cohort sampled during active COVID-19. Sequencing was carried out using peripheral blood.

CDR3 residues: CASSESGAHQPQHF. The CDR3 nucleotides are TGTGCCAGCAGTGAAAGCGGGGCCCATCAGCCCCAGCATTTT. This chain joins TRBV6-1 and TRBJ1-5, with D perhaps TRBD1 (5 bases). Germline values: CDR1 MNHNS, CDR2 SASEGT. Trimming removed 2 bases at V and 5 bases at J, with 10 bases between. This CDR3 is 14 amino acids long.